The next 29 T cell receptor beta chains were all read from a single sample in a study of cytomegalovirus exposure and HLA in healthy donors. The primer mix had 60 Vbeta and 13 Jbeta primers. Sequencing used immunoSEQ multiplex PCR; TCRdb keeps in-frame clones, though not all of them. The top ten hold 0.57% of the sample, which has 90,000 to 95,000 clones, roughly four fifths seen once. Sequencing was carried out using PBMCs. These receptors came from a man aged 25-45 years in good health and CMV-seronegative.

The genes are TRBV5-5 and TRBJ1-4; 9 nucleotides align to TRBD1. From germline, CDR1 is SGHKS and CDR2 YYEKEE (reference sequence). The CDR3 contains 16 residues. Trimming cost V 3 bases and J 8 bases; bases outside gene matches: 11. The CDR3 spells CASSSITGTGSEKLFF. Written as DNA, the CDR3 is TGTGCCAGCAGCTCCATCACCGGGACAGGGAGCGAAAAACTGTTTTTT.

In this sample, this clone turned up once. J is TRBJ2-1 and V is TRBV18, with a tentative D call TRBD1 (6 bases). The germline V and J ends were trimmed by 3 bases and 6 bases, with 6 bases remaining between them. CDR3 length: 12 residues. Looked up from germline, CDR1 is KGHSH and CDR2 is LQKENI. The CDR3 nucleotides are TGTGCCAGCTCACCGACAGGCAATGAGCAGTTCTTC. Amino acid sequence: CASSPTGNEQFF.

In this sample, this clone turned up a few times. The genes are TRBV5-1 and TRBJ1-1, with 11 positions matching TRBD1. Trimming took 3 bases from V and 4 from J; bases not matched to a gene: 2. This CDR3 contains 14 residues. Germline V gene data show CDR1 as SGHRS and CDR2 as YFSETQ. The CDR3 DNA is TGCGCCAGCAGCTCGGGACAGGGGGGCACTGAAGCTTTCTTT. It yields the protein CASSSGQGGTEAFF.

The gene calls are TRBV7-2 and TRBJ1-2, with D possibly being TRBD1 (6 bases). The CDR3 consists of 13 residues. Trimming left V 2 bases short and J 6 bases short, with 10 bases between. CDR1 and CDR2 from the germline V gene are SGHTA and FQGNSA. CDR3 protein: CASSLSRDNGYTF. The CDR3 region has the DNA TGTGCCAGCAGCTTATCCAGGGACAATGGCTACACCTTC.

The chain is built from TRBV27 and TRBJ2-1; 9 bases are shared with TRBD2. V lost 6 bases to trimming and J lost 15 bases; unmatched junction nucleotides: 18. CDR1 and CDR2 from the germline V gene are MNHEY and SMNVEV (reference sequence). The CDR3 consists of 15 residues. The CDR3 protein is CASRAPSGRPGGRFF. The CDR3 DNA is TGTGCCAGCAGGGCCCCAAGCGGGAGGCCAGGAGGAAGGTTCTTC.

This clone was seen once. The chain joins TRBV6-5 to TRBJ1-2; no clear D. V was cut by 5 bases and J by 5 bases, with 15 bases left in between. The CDR3 runs to 14 residues. The germline V gene encodes CDR1 MNHEY and CDR2 SVGAGI. CDR3 sequence: CASSENGLAYGYTF. CDR3 sequence (DNA): TGTGCCAGCAGTGAGAACGGGTTGGCTTATGGCTACACCTTC.

This chain uses TRBV18 with TRBJ2-5; the D gene is possibly TRBD1 (7 bases). The ends were cut back, 6 bases at V and 4 bases at J, with 18 bases in the middle. Germline loops: CDR1 KGHSH, CDR2 LQKENI. The CDR3 has 15 residues. DNA for the CDR3: TGTGCCAGCTCCCCCGGGACAGCGGGCCGAGAGACCCAGTACTTC. The encoded protein is CASSPGTAGRETQYF.

The CDR3 is CASGLGKIQGEQAGYTF. The CDR3 DNA reads TGTGCTAGTGGTTTGGGAAAAATACAGGGGGAACAAGCTGGCTACACCTTC. V and J are TRBV12-5 and TRBJ1-2; 8 bases agree with TRBD1. CDR3 length: 17 amino acids. Germline CDR1 reads LGHNT; CDR2 reads FRNRAP. After removal of 1 base from V and 7 bases from J, the junction contained 14 bases not matched to a gene.

This CDR3 is CASSQGTSGRKLGEQYF. The CDR3 DNA follows: TGCGCCAGCAGCCAGGGGACTAGCGGGCGCAAGTTGGGTGAGCAGTACTTC. The genes are TRBV4-3 and TRBJ2-7; 12 nucleotides line up with TRBD2. This CDR3 is 17 amino acids long. Unmatched junction bases numbered 13, after V lost 3 bases and J lost 7 bases. Germline CDR1 reads LGHNA; CDR2 reads YSLEER.

The J gene is TRBJ1-2, the V gene TRBV9; D is unresolved. The CDR3 sequence is 13 residues long. The ends were cut back, 0 bases at V and 5 bases at J, with 8 bases in the middle. Germline V gene sequence: CDR1 SGDLS, CDR2 YYNGEE. The DNA for the CDR3 is TGTGCCAGCAGCGTAGCCCCTACGTATGGCTACACCTTC. Its translation: CASSVAPTYGYTF.

This clone was seen only a few times. This same CDR3 is encoded by further DNA sequences in the sample. The chain is built from TRBV5-1 and TRBJ1-1, with TRBD1 identical over 8 bases. Germline CDR1 is SGHRS and CDR2 is YFSETQ. This CDR3 spans 15 amino acids. Germline trimming cut 4 bases from V and 2 bases from J; bases unmatched to any gene: 7. Here the CDR3 reads CASSVGQGGNTEAFF. CDR3 DNA sequence: TGCGCCAGCAGCGTCGGACAGGGTGGAAACACTGAAGCTTTCTTT.

The J gene is TRBJ2-3, the V gene TRBV7-9, with D tentatively TRBD2 (6 bases). Trimming stripped 11 bases from V and 4 bases from J, with 19 bases between. Germline-derived CDR1 and CDR2 are SEHNR and FQNEAQ (reference sequence). The CDR3 has 14 amino acids. CDR3: CAGDVWDSADTQYF. The CDR3 DNA reads TGTGCCGGGGATGTATGGGACTCAGCAGATACGCAGTATTTT.

The rearrangement joins TRBV1 to TRBJ2-7; TRBD1 reflects the table's D call only, with no check against the DNA. TRBV1 is a known pseudogene. The CDR3 covers 13 residues. In DNA form, the CDR3 reads TGCACCAGCAGCCAACGGATTGAGACAGGGCAGTACGTC. Its protein is CTSSQRIETGQYV.

The V call is TRBV19, the J call TRBJ2-1; TRBD2 aligns across 9 bases. J gave up 10 bases and V 3 bases, and 7 bases lay outside the gene matches. The CDR3 is 14 amino acids. Germline assignment: CDR1 LNHDA and CDR2 SQIVND (reference sequence). CDR3 amino acids: CASSITPAGGEQFF. In DNA form, the CDR3 reads TGTGCCAGTAGTATCACTCCCGCGGGAGGGGAGCAGTTCTTC.

V is TRBV19 and J is TRBJ1-2; 8 positions agree with TRBD1. The CDR3 is 15 amino acids. Germline V gene data show CDR1 as LNHDA and CDR2 as SQIVND (reference sequence). With V trimmed by 4 bases and J by 4 bases, 8 bases remained unmatched. CDR3 bases: TGTGCCAGTAGTAACTACAGGGGGGGGAGCTATGGCTACACCTTC. This codes for CASSNYRGGSYGYTF.

The genes are TRBV19 and TRBJ2-1, with 10 bases identical to TRBD2. Germline V gene lookup returns CDR1 LNHDA and CDR2 SQIVND (reference sequence). There are 13 residues in the CDR3. J gave up 8 bases and V 6 bases, and 4 bases lay outside the gene matches. CDR3 protein: CASRLAGMDEQFF. The DNA of the CDR3 is TGTGCCAGTAGACTAGCGGGGATGGATGAGCAGTTCTTC.

This chain links TRBV7-2 with TRBJ1-1; 9 nucleotides align to TRBD1. The length of the CDR3 is 15 residues. Germline V gene data show CDR1 as SGHTA and CDR2 as FQGNSA. With V trimmed by 5 bases and J by 4 bases, 8 bases remained unmatched. CDR3 loop: CASSAQGASGTEAFF. The CDR3 DNA reads TGTGCCAGCAGCGCACAGGGGGCCTCGGGCACTGAAGCTTTCTTT.

This clone was seen a few times. This rearrangement joins TRBV5-4 to TRBJ1-2; 8 bases align to TRBD1. From germline, CDR1 is SGHNT and CDR2 YYREEE (reference sequence). With 1 base clipped from V and 6 bases from J, the junction kept 5 bases outside the gene matches. The CDR3 has 14 residues. The CDR3 DNA reads as TGTGCCAGCAGCTTGTCCCAGGGGGCCCATGGCTACACCTTC. It is translated as CASSLSQGAHGYTF.

This clone was detected ten times or more. The chain employs TRBV11-2 and TRBJ2-7; 8 bases match TRBD1. The V and J ends lost 1 base and 4 bases, in that order; junction bases with no gene match: 6. The CDR3 has 15 residues. Germline CDR1 reads SGHAT; CDR2 reads FQNNGV. CDR3 in DNA: TGTGCCAGCAGCTTAGCCCAGGGGGCTGTTTACGAGCAGTACGTC. Translation: CASSLAQGAVYEQYV.

Notes on this clone: One junction end disagrees with the germline gene, perhaps due to a read error. The sample carries other DNA sequences with the same CDR3. The chain combines TRBV4-1 with TRBJ1-4, with D unresolved. Germline assignment: CDR1 MGHRA and CDR2 YSYEKL. The CDR3 consists of 14 residues. CDR3 loop: CASSRTPGDEKLFF. The CDR3 DNA reads as TGCGCCAGCAGCCGTACGCCGGGAGATGAGAAACTGTTTTTT.

This chain joins TRBV9 and TRBJ1-2, with 9 bases aligning to TRBD1. Trimming cost V 0 bases and J 2 bases; bases outside gene matches: 5. Germline-derived CDR1 and CDR2 are SGDLS and YYNGEE. The CDR3 is 16 residues long. DNA of the CDR3: TGTGCCAGCAGCGTAGCCACAGGACAGGGGAACTATGGCTACACCTTC. This gives the protein CASSVATGQGNYGYTF.

The J gene is TRBJ1-4, the V gene TRBV6-5; D ambiguous. This CDR3 contains 14 residues. V was clipped by 5 bases and J by 0 bases, with 7 bases between them. Germline-derived CDR1 and CDR2 are MNHEY and SVGAGI. For the CDR3, the DNA is TGTGCCAGCAGTCGACTGTCAACTAATGAAAAACTGTTTTTT. Encoded protein: CASSRLSTNEKLFF.

The V call is TRBV14, the J call TRBJ2-2; 7 nucleotides line up with TRBD1. The CDR3 extends over 13 amino acids. Germline CDR1 is SGHDN and CDR2 is FVKESK. With 5 bases clipped from V and 4 bases from J, the junction kept 1 base outside the gene matches. DNA for the CDR3: TGTGCCAGCAGCAACAGGGGCACCGGGGAGCTGTTTTTT. Translation: CASSNRGTGELFF.

This clone turned up a few times. The V gene is TRBV19, the J gene TRBJ2-3; weak D call: TRBD2 (6 bases). Germline V lookup: CDR1 LNHDA, CDR2 SQIVND (reference sequence). V lost 6 bases, J lost 2 bases, and 18 bases lay in between. The CDR3 has 16 residues. CDR3 coding DNA: TGTGCCAGTAGCCCGTTAACCGGGACTCACACAGATACGCAGTATTTT. The encoded protein is CASSPLTGTHTDTQYF.

This clone was counted a few times. The chain employs TRBV2 and TRBJ2-3, with 10 bases matching TRBD2. This CDR3 region has 16 residues. Unmatched junction bases numbered 9, after V lost 3 bases and J lost 6 bases. The germline gives CDR1 SNHLY, CDR2 FYNNEI. CDR3 amino acids: CASSEEREGPPDTQYF. CDR3 DNA: TGTGCCAGCAGTGAGGAGCGGGAGGGCCCTCCGGATACGCAGTATTTT.

The J gene is TRBJ2-1, the V gene TRBV7-9, with 8 bases fitting TRBD2. Germline lookup yields CDR1 SEHNR and CDR2 FQNEAQ (reference sequence). The CDR3 is made up of 16 amino acids. V was clipped by 2 bases and J by 2 bases; unmatched bases: 5. The CDR3 is CASSLYLTSAYNEQFF. The CDR3 coding sequence is TGTGCCAGCAGCTTATATCTGACTAGCGCCTACAATGAGCAGTTCTTC.

V and J are TRBV5-4 and TRBJ2-7; a possible D gene is TRBD2 (5 bases). The germline CDR1 and CDR2 sequences are SGHNT and YYREEE (reference sequence). The CDR3 length is 13 residues. Trimming shortened V by 1 base and J by 0 bases, and 5 bases separated the two germline ends. Here the CDR3 DNA reads TGTGCCAGCAGCTTGACTAGCTCCTACGAGCAGTACGTC. Amino acid sequence: CASSLTSSYEQYV.

The V gene is TRBV7-9, the J gene TRBJ2-1, with a tentative D call TRBD2 (7 bases). This CDR3 has 16 amino acids. Germline V CDR1 and CDR2: SEHNR, FQNEAQ (reference sequence). The V end was cut by 4 bases, the J end by 3 bases, with 16 bases between. DNA for the CDR3: TGTGCCAGCAGCTCAAGGGGGGGTGGGCACTACAATGAGCAGTTCTTC. This sequence encodes CASSSRGGGHYNEQFF. The variable domain in full, with the rest retrieved from reference TRBV7-9 and TRBJ2-1, is DTGVSQNPRHKITKRGQNVTFRCDPISEHNRLYWYRQTLGQGPEFLTYFQNEAQLEKSRLLSDRFSAERPKGSFSTLEIQRTEQGDSAMYLCASSSRGGGHYNEQFFGPGTRLTVL.

The chain joins TRBV28 to TRBJ1-1, with 8 bases identical to TRBD1. V shed 6 bases, J shed 11 bases, and the junction held 11 bases outside the gene matches. Germline CDR1 is MDHEN and CDR2 is SYDVKM. The CDR3 sequence is 13 residues long. CDR3 sequence reads: CASRDQGAIRAFF. In nucleotides, the CDR3 is TGTGCCAGCAGGGATCAGGGGGCGATTCGGGCTTTCTTT.